The present T cell receptor beta chain was sequenced within a study of shared T cell receptors in the human thymus. Assay used: immunoSEQ multiplex PCR; TCRdb lists only in-frame clones, some missing. The data contain some 660,000 clones, 80% to 90% of them singletons. These data also featured in a second study, about human thymus T cells. That source notes: Healthy Finnish infants undergoing corrective surgery for congenital heart defects were the donors. Corrective heart surgery yielded the resections from which the thymus tissue came. There appeared to be biased usage of V and J genes in thymic and blood repertoires. A high degree of thymic repertoire overlap among unrelated individuals was reported in related research.

This sequence originates from a boy in the first two years of life with a congenital heart defect. The sample taken for sequencing was thymocytes.

The CDR3 DNA reads as TGTGCCAGTAGTAGAGGGCTAGCGGTGAGAGATACGCAGTATTTT. Protein product: CASSRGLAVRDTQYF. The J gene is TRBJ2-3, the V gene TRBV19; 7 bases are a match to TRBD2. The CDR3 extends over 15 amino acids. Trimming cost V 4 bases and J 5 bases; bases outside gene matches: 9. CDR1 is LNHDA, CDR2 SQIVND, per germline (reference sequence).